This TCR beta chain was recorded in a study of CD8 T cells in ankylosing spondylitis. Quantitative 5'-RACE with molecular barcodes generated TCR beta libraries. Using its own MiXCR run on the 5' RACE reads, TCRdb lists one record per CDR3 protein. The data show roughly 300,000 distinct CDR3 sequences, under 8.5% seen once. The germline V gene encodes CDR1 SGHRS and CDR2 YFSETQ. The V end was cut by 0 bases, the J end by 6 bases, with 7 bases between. This CDR3 has 12 residues. The study, taken as a whole, reports: One TCR beta motif, made up of roughly 8 highly homologous variants, appeared characteristic of ankylosing spondylitis blood. Some of the motif variants had earlier been found in reactive arthritis patients' fluid and blood. With a CD8+ phenotype, disease-linked clones were relatively rare in peripheral blood.

This clonotype was recorded at least ten times. Its cognate antigen is unknown. V gene TRBV5-1 combines with J gene TRBJ2-7; D not certain. The clonotype originates from a male donor with ankylosing spondylitis. The sequenced sample consisted of blood, either unsorted or a sorted T cell fraction (not recorded which). CDR3 amino acids: CASSLAYGEQYF. The CDR3 DNA reads as TGCGCCAGCAGCTTGGCCTACGGCGAGCAGTACTTC.